The 16 T cell receptor beta chains below were found in one sample sequenced in a study of cytomegalovirus exposure and HLA in healthy donors. PCR used 60 Vbeta primers and 13 Jbeta primers. Here immunoSEQ multiplex PCR was the method, and the copy in TCRdb shows in-frame clones only, minus some. Found here are approximately 120,000 clones, 60% to 85% of them singletons; the top ten hold around 3.7%. The sequenced material came from PBMCs. Receptors were obtained from a man younger than 40 in good health and CMV-seronegative.

The V and J genes are TRBV7-3 and TRBJ1-6; D possibly corresponds to TRBD1 (6 bases). This CDR3 region has 19 residues. Germline CDR1 SGHTA, CDR2 FQGTGA. The V end lost 5 bases, the J end lost 0 bases, and 20 bases lay between the germline ends. CDR3 residues: CASSPRTAHKSSYNSPLHF. In DNA, the CDR3 is TGTGCCAGCAGCCCTAGGACAGCACATAAGAGCTCCTATAATTCACCCCTCCACTTT. Complete variable domain (other parts from reference TRBV7-3 and TRBJ1-6): GAGVSQTPSNKVTEKGKYVELRCDPISGHTALYWYRQSLGQGPEFLIYFQGTGAADDSGLPNDRFFAVRPEGSVSTLKIQRTERGDSAVYLCASSPRTAHKSSYNSPLHFGNGTRLTVT.

The chain has TRBV27 and TRBJ2-2; TRBD2 matches 8 bases. The CDR3 is made up of 16 amino acids. CDR1 and CDR2 (germline): MNHEY, SMNVEV (reference sequence). J lost 3 bases, V lost 10 bases, and 13 bases had no gene match. CDR3 in amino acids: CATLGGGLPYTGELFF. DNA for the CDR3: TGTGCCACCCTCGGGGGGGGACTACCCTACACCGGGGAGCTGTTTTTT.

The rearrangement joins TRBV10-3 to TRBJ2-3; 8 nucleotides match TRBD2. The V gene end was trimmed by 7 bases and the J gene end by 5 bases; junction bases not matched to a gene: 8. The CDR3 totals 14 residues. Germline CDR1 ENHRY, CDR2 SYGVKD. The CDR3 nucleotides read TGTGCCATCACCCCAGCGGGAGAGGGAGATACGCAGTATTTT. Protein: CAITPAGEGDTQYF.

J is TRBJ2-1 and V is TRBV6-1; 7 bases agree with TRBD2. Losses at the gene ends were 2 bases for V and 5 bases for J; bases not matched to a gene: 12. The CDR3 has 17 residues. The germline gives CDR1 MNHNS, CDR2 SASEGT. CDR3 DNA sequence: TGTGCCAGCAGTGAATTTACGGCGGCTAGCGGAAACAATGAGCAGTTCTTC. It yields the protein CASSEFTAASGNNEQFF.

The chain uses TRBV19 and TRBJ2-7; a weak D match, TRBD1 (5 bases). Between the trimmed V and J ends, which lost 3 bases and 6 bases, there was a span of 18 bases. The germline gives CDR1 LNHDA, CDR2 SQIVND (reference sequence). This CDR3 spans 15 amino acids. Written as DNA, the CDR3 is TGTGCCAGTAGTATCTCGGCAGGGATCCCTCTCGAGCAGTACTTC. This sequence encodes CASSISAGIPLEQYF.

The chain uses TRBV5-1 and TRBJ2-5; TRBD1 matches at 9 bases. The better agreement between TRBJ2-7 and the DNA end casts doubt on the J call. The CDR3 spans 16 residues. Germline V gene sequence: CDR1 SGHRS, CDR2 YFSETQ. The CDR3 is CASSLVLRTGVGEQYF. As DNA, the CDR3 is TGCGCCAGCAGCTTGGTCCTAAGGACAGGGGTAGGCGAGCAGTACTTC.

J is TRBJ1-5 and V is TRBV21-1. TRBV21-1 is listed as a pseudogene. CDR3 length: 15 residues. Here the CDR3 DNA reads TGTGCCAGCAGCATAACGACTGATTGCAATCAGCCCCAGCATTTT. Residues: CASSITTDCNQPQHF.

This clone appeared a single time. The rearrangement joins TRBV6-6 to TRBJ2-2; possible D gene TRBD1, 6 bases. The germline V and J ends were trimmed by 3 bases and 5 bases, with 10 bases remaining between them. Germline CDR1 reads MNHNY; CDR2 reads SVGAGI (reference sequence). This CDR3 region has 14 residues. The CDR3 DNA is TGTGCCAGCAGTTATTCGAGGGGGACCGGGGAGCTGTTTTTT. Protein product: CASSYSRGTGELFF.

This clone was picked up one time. J is TRBJ2-1 and V is TRBV7-9, with unresolved D. Germline CDR1 and CDR2: SEHNR and FQNEAQ (reference sequence). V was pared by 0 bases and J by 7 bases, with 4 bases between. The CDR3 is 12 residues long. The CDR3 bases are TGTGCCAGCAGCTTAGCGCGTAATGAGCAGTTCTTC. It is translated as CASSLARNEQFF.

Concerning this clone: Other DNA variants within this sample encode the same CDR3. The rearrangement links TRBV6-6 to TRBJ2-6; the D is unclear. Germline V gene lookup returns CDR1 MNHNY and CDR2 SVGAGI (reference sequence). The CDR3 consists of 15 residues. Deletions cut 7 bases from V and 1 base from J, with 11 bases between. The CDR3 bases are TGTGCCAGCACCGACGGCGGATCTGGGGCCAACGTCCTGACTTTC. Translation gives CASTDGGSGANVLTF.

Only a few counts were recorded for this clone. The V and J genes are TRBV9 and TRBJ2-1; D may be TRBD2 (5 bases). Germline-derived CDR1 and CDR2 are SGDLS and YYNGEE. The CDR3 has 14 residues. Trimming removed 4 bases at V and 4 bases at J, with 12 bases between. For the CDR3, the DNA is TGTGCCAGCAGCAAGGAGGAGTCGTACAATGAGCAGTTCTTC. This translates into CASSKEESYNEQFF.

The chain uses TRBV28 and TRBJ2-7; D is perhaps TRBD1 (5 bases). V lost 5 bases to trimming and J lost 4 bases, with 12 bases between them. This CDR3 contains 13 residues. The germline gives CDR1 MDHEN, CDR2 SYDVKM. This CDR3 reads CASSPGHRYEQYF. CDR3 coding DNA: TGTGCCAGCAGTCCAGGACATAGGTACGAGCAGTACTTC.

The rearrangement uses TRBV11-2 and TRBJ2-7; a weak D match, TRBD2 (6 bases). CDR1 is SGHAT and CDR2 is FQNNGV in the germline V gene. The CDR3 spans 14 residues. The V gene lost 5 bases and the J gene lost 9 bases, with 20 bases spanning the gap. The CDR3 DNA is TGTGCCAGCAGCCCCCCCGGGACTCCCTTTTGGCAGTACTTC. This sequence encodes CASSPPGTPFWQYF. Full variable domain (missing parts from reference TRBV11-2 and TRBJ2-7): EAGVAQSPRYKIIEKRQSVAFWCNPISGHATLYWYQQILGQGPKLLIQFQNNGVVDDSQLPKDRFSAERLKGVDSTLKIQPAKLEDSAVYLCASSPPGTPFWQYFGPGTRLTVT.

V usage is TRBV5-1 and J usage is TRBJ2-2; TRBD1 agrees at 9 bases. Per the germline V gene, CDR1 is SGHRS and CDR2 is YFSETQ. The CDR3 sequence is 20 residues long. Trimming cost V 0 bases and J 0 bases; bases outside gene matches: 12. CDR3 coding DNA: TGCGCCAGCAGCTTGGCTCAGATCGACAGGGGGTACGCGAACACCGGGGAGCTGTTTTTT. Translation gives CASSLAQIDRGYANTGELFF.

The chain combines TRBV4-1 with TRBJ2-2, with D tentatively TRBD1 (5 bases). V gave up 5 bases and J gave up 7 bases, with 17 bases separating them. The CDR3 length is 15 residues. Germline CDR1 is MGHRA and CDR2 is YSYEKL. Here the CDR3 DNA reads TGCGCCAGCAGCTTTCAAAGGGGTTACGGCGGGGAGCTGTTTTTT. Amino acid sequence: CASSFQRGYGGELFF.

V gene TRBV6-1 combines with J gene TRBJ1-5; D not resolved. This CDR3 contains 13 residues. Trimming took off 6 bases at V and 3 bases at J, with 9 bases between the two ends. The germline CDR1 and CDR2 sequences are MNHNS and SASEGT. The CDR3 protein is CASSLEINQPQHF. The DNA for the CDR3 is TGTGCCAGCAGCCTAGAAATCAATCAGCCCCAGCATTTT.